This T cell receptor (beta chain) was identified in a study of T cells in Graves' hyperthyroidism and ophthalmopathy. In this sample, this clonotype turned up many times. The target antigen is unknown. The V and J ends lost 5 bases and 9 bases respectively, with 20 bases between them. This CDR3 has 15 residues. Authors of the study amplified TCR beta CDR3 regions from RNA transcripts. First-round RT-PCR of the TCR CDR3 relied on the HTBI primer set. MiXCR, applied by TCRdb to the multiplex PCR reads, yields one record per CDR3 protein. This table holds about 350,000 distinct CDR3 sequences, 13% to 15% found once. Findings and caveats of the study: The model identified upcoming ophthalmopathy a median approximately six months ahead of onset.

The sequencing sample was made of blood. The origin of this receptor is a woman aged 55-70 years with Graves' ophthalmopathy. The chain uses TRBV12-3 or TRBV12-4 and TRBJ2-1; D might be TRBD2 (5 bases). CDR3 bases: TGTGCCAGCAGTACAGCTACGAGGGCGCCGGGTGAGCAGTTCTTC. It specifies CASSTATRAPGEQFF.